This entry concerns a single T cell receptor (beta chain). The data are from a study of cytomegalovirus exposure and HLA in healthy donors. The PCR had 60 Vbeta and 13 Jbeta primers. TCRdb's table, derived via immunoSEQ multiplex PCR, lists solely in-frame clones and lacks some. The profile shows 150,000 to 200,000 clones, approximately 77% of them singletons. Between the trimmed V and J ends, which lost 1 base and 0 bases, there was a span of 16 bases. The CDR3 extends over 18 amino acids. Germline V gene lookup returns CDR1 SGHAT and CDR2 FQNNGV. The sequence was obtained from a man in his fifties in good health and CMV-seropositive. This chain uses TRBV11-2 with TRBJ1-3; D remains ambiguous. The sample comprised PBMCs. DNA for the CDR3: TGTGCCAGCAGCTTAGTAATAACCCCCACCAGCTCTGGAAACACCATATATTTT. This translates into CASSLVITPTSSGNTIYF.